The 24 T cell receptor beta chains below were found in one sample sequenced in a study of CD8 T cells in Susac syndrome. The authors reverse transcribed roughly 0.5 to 1 ug RNA with random hexamers. TCRdb called the immunoSEQ multiplex PCR reads again in MiXCR, with one record for every CDR3 protein. The sample has around 110,000 distinct CDR3 sequences; about 93% are singletons. The specimen was CD8+ T cells from PBMCs. The receptors here all came from a human donor with Susac syndrome.

This chain links TRBV4-2 with TRBJ2-7, with D perhaps TRBD1 (5 bases). The CDR3 has 13 amino acids. Germline V gene data show CDR1 as LGHNA and CDR2 as YNFKEQ. The V gene lost 0 bases and the J gene lost 3 bases, with 6 bases spanning the gap. The CDR3 sequence is CASSQDQGYEQYF. For the CDR3, the DNA is TGTGCCAGCAGCCAAGATCAGGGCTACGAGCAGTACTTC.

This chain links TRBV10-2 with TRBJ1-5, with D unresolved. Germline lookup yields CDR1 WSHSY and CDR2 SAAADI. The CDR3 runs to 14 residues. V was cut by 2 bases and J by 6 bases, with 11 bases left in between. CDR3 sequence: CASSELKFSQPQHF. CDR3 bases: TGCGCCAGCAGTGAGCTAAAGTTTAGTCAGCCCCAGCATTTT.

The chain uses TRBV3-1 and TRBJ2-3; D gene ambiguous. The ends were cut back, 4 bases at V and 5 bases at J, with 7 bases in the middle. This CDR3 is built from 12 residues. Per the germline V gene, CDR1 is LGHDT and CDR2 is YNNKEL (reference sequence). This CDR3 reads CASSLAVDTQYF. The CDR3 DNA reads as TGTGCCAGCAGCCTCGCTGTAGATACGCAGTATTTT.

CDR3 bases: TGTGCCAGCAGCCCACCATCACAGGTACCCCTCCACTTT. It is translated as CASSPPSQVPLHF. V and J are TRBV7-9 and TRBJ1-6, with a tentative D call TRBD1 (5 bases). V was trimmed by 5 bases and J by 12 bases, leaving 14 bases between them. This CDR3 contains 13 residues. Germline V gene data show CDR1 as SEHNR and CDR2 as FQNEAQ (reference sequence).

This clonotype is a singleton in its sample. This chain links TRBV19 with TRBJ2-1, with a weak D call TRBD1 (5 bases). The V gene's germline CDR1 is LNHDA and CDR2 SQIVND (reference sequence). The CDR3 has 14 amino acids. The ends were cut back, 3 bases at V and 5 bases at J, with 11 bases in the middle. CDR3 in amino acids: CASSMVQGHNEQFF. The DNA for the CDR3 is TGTGCCAGTAGTATGGTTCAGGGCCACAATGAGCAGTTCTTC.

The V and J genes are TRBV30 and TRBJ1-2; D is perhaps TRBD1 (5 bases). In germline, CDR1 is GTSNPN, CDR2 SVGIG (reference sequence). This CDR3 has 16 residues. V lost 0 bases to trimming and J lost 6 bases, with 20 bases between them. CDR3 in amino acids: CAWSVIGPGMWNGYTF. The CDR3 DNA is TGTGCCTGGAGTGTCATTGGACCAGGGATGTGGAATGGCTACACCTTC.

The chain has TRBV3-1 and TRBJ2-1, with 9 bases fitting TRBD1. This CDR3 has 18 amino acids. V gave up 0 bases and J gave up 7 bases; unmatched junction bases: 13. Germline CDR1 LGHDT, CDR2 YNNKEL (reference sequence). CDR3 nucleotide sequence: TGTGCCAGCAGCCAAGATTTTTCCGGACAGGGGACAAGAAATGAGCAGTTCTTC. Its protein is CASSQDFSGQGTRNEQFF.

As DNA, the CDR3 is TGTGCCAGCAGCCTCGGGACAGATGAAGCTTTCTTT. This codes for CASSLGTDEAFF. The rearrangement joins TRBV7-8 to TRBJ1-1; 7 bases fit TRBD1. Trimming cost V 5 bases and J 7 bases; bases outside gene matches: 4. Per germline, CDR1 SGHVS and CDR2 FQNEAQ. The CDR3 has 12 amino acids.

This chain connects TRBV4-3 to TRBJ2-1; TRBD2 matches at 8 bases. Germline V lookup: CDR1 LGHNA, CDR2 YSLEER. V lost 0 bases and J lost 4; bases outside the gene matches: 8. The CDR3 is made up of 17 amino acids. CDR3 coding DNA: TGCGCCAGCAGCCAAGATAGCGGCGGGGGGCCGTACAATGAGCAGTTCTTC. Its translation: CASSQDSGGGPYNEQFF.

V usage is TRBV6-2 or TRBV6-3 and J usage is TRBJ2-4; TRBD1 might be the D (6 bases). Germline CDR1 reads MNHEY; CDR2 reads SVGEGT. The CDR3 has 11 residues. V lost 8 bases and J lost 11, with 13 bases in between. The CDR3 sequence is CASALGALQYF. CDR3 in DNA: TGTGCCAGCGCCCTGGGGGCCCTTCAGTACTTC.

V gene TRBV6-5 combines with J gene TRBJ1-5, with a tentative D call TRBD1 (6 bases). Germline assignment: CDR1 MNHEY and CDR2 SVGAGI. V was trimmed by 5 bases and J by 7 bases, leaving 15 bases between them. CDR3 length: 14 residues. Here the CDR3 reads CASSPQGRGQPQHF. The CDR3 bases are TGTGCCAGCAGTCCGCAGGGGAGGGGGCAGCCCCAGCATTTT.

The chain uses TRBV4-1 and TRBJ1-3; 7 nucleotides line up with TRBD1. Germline V CDR1 and CDR2: MGHRA, YSYEKL. V was pared by 0 bases and J by 4 bases, with 3 bases of the junction left unmatched. This CDR3 is built from 15 residues. In nucleotides, the CDR3 is TGCGCCAGCAGCCAAGAGAGAGGGGGCGGAAACACCATATATTTT. Protein sequence: CASSQERGGGNTIYF.

The chain links TRBV5-1 to TRBJ2-1; perhaps TRBD1 as D (5 bases). The V end was cut by 0 bases, the J end by 8 bases, with 15 bases between. Germline values: CDR1 SGHRS, CDR2 YFSETQ. The CDR3 spans 15 residues. The CDR3 protein is CASSLDRLVRDEQFF. DNA of the CDR3: TGCGCCAGCAGCTTGGACAGGCTAGTAAGGGATGAGCAGTTCTTC.

The genes are TRBV25-1 and TRBJ2-1, with a possible D match to TRBD2 (6 bases). The V end was cut by 4 bases, the J end by 9 bases, with 16 bases between. Germline V gene data show CDR1 as MGHDK and CDR2 as SYGVNS. This CDR3 is built from 14 residues. CDR3 residues: CASSVGLNWGEQFF. Written as DNA, the CDR3 is TGTGCCAGCAGTGTAGGACTAAACTGGGGTGAGCAGTTCTTC.

The CDR3 loop is CAWTTGGVFEKLFF. The CDR3 DNA follows: TGTGCCTGGACAACAGGGGGGGTTTTTGAAAAACTGTTTTTT. The V and J genes are TRBV30 and TRBJ1-4; 8 bases agree with TRBD1. The CDR3 contains 14 residues. Germline lookup yields CDR1 GTSNPN and CDR2 SVGIG (reference sequence). Trimming took 4 bases from V and 7 from J; bases not matched to a gene: 8.

The chain couples TRBV5-1 to TRBJ2-1; D ambiguous. V was cut by 1 base and J by 9 bases, with 5 bases left in between. Germline CDR1 SGHRS, CDR2 YFSETQ. The CDR3 runs 11 residues. Here the CDR3 reads CASSLLVEQFF. Written as DNA, the CDR3 is TGCGCCAGCAGCTTGTTGGTTGAGCAGTTCTTC.

The V gene is TRBV5-4, the J gene TRBJ2-1; D is perhaps TRBD1 (6 bases). The CDR3 is 14 amino acids. The ends were cut back, 1 base at V and 6 bases at J, with 11 bases in the middle. The germline V gene has CDR1 SGHNT and CDR2 YYREEE (reference sequence). CDR3 residues: CASSLILGGNEQFF. CDR3 sequence (DNA): TGTGCCAGCAGCTTGATTTTAGGGGGCAATGAGCAGTTCTTC.

The chain combines TRBV7-2 with TRBJ1-2; D gene ambiguous. Germline loops: CDR1 SGHTA, CDR2 FQGNSA. V gave up 11 bases and J gave up 1 base, with 14 bases separating them. The CDR3 contains 13 residues. The CDR3 loop reads CAGRMNSNYGYTF. The DNA of the CDR3 is TGTGCCGGCCGCATGAACAGTAACTATGGCTACACCTTC. The full variable domain, in which reference TRBV7-2 and TRBJ1-2 provide the parts outside the CDR3, is GAGVSQSPSNKVTEKGKDVELRCDPISGHTALYWYRQSLGQGLEFLIYFQGNSAPDKSGLPSDRFSAERTGGSVSTLTIQRTQQEDSAVYLCAGRMNSNYGYTFGSGTRLTVV.

V usage is TRBV27 and J usage is TRBJ1-1, with TRBD1 identical over 9 bases. V was clipped by 8 bases and J by 7 bases; unmatched bases: 11. The CDR3 is 14 amino acids. Germline V gene data show CDR1 as MNHEY and CDR2 as SMNVEV (reference sequence). The CDR3 loop reads CASHYGTGLHEAFF. The CDR3 coding sequence is TGTGCCAGCCACTACGGGACAGGGCTACATGAAGCTTTCTTT.

The chain has TRBV7-6 and TRBJ1-1, with D uncertain. Germline CDR1 reads SGHVS; CDR2 reads FNYEAQ. Deletions cut 4 bases from V and 1 base from J, with 7 bases between. The length of the CDR3 is 13 residues. CDR3 loop: CASSSAWNTEAFF. The CDR3 coding sequence is TGTGCCAGCAGCTCCGCTTGGAACACTGAAGCTTTCTTT.

This chain connects TRBV2 to TRBJ2-1, with D unclear. The CDR3 is 14 residues long. Germline CDR1 reads SNHLY; CDR2 reads FYNNEI. Trimming took off 4 bases at V and 2 bases at J, with 9 bases between the two ends. The DNA for the CDR3 is TGTGCCAGCAGTGCACTATCTACCTACAATGAGCAGTTCTTC. Its protein product is CASSALSTYNEQFF.

The gene calls are TRBV6-5 and TRBJ1-5; D not resolved. V was trimmed by 6 bases and J by 2 bases, leaving 11 bases between them. CDR3 length equals 14 residues. The germline gives CDR1 MNHEY, CDR2 SVGAGI. CDR3 nucleotides: TGTGCCAGCAGAAACGTTGGACGCAATCAGCCCCAGCATTTT. Protein product: CASRNVGRNQPQHF.

J is TRBJ2-7 and V is TRBV5-6; D is perhaps TRBD1 or TRBD2 (6 bases each). Trimming stripped 5 bases from V and 3 bases from J, with 15 bases between. Germline lookup yields CDR1 SGHDT and CDR2 YYEEEE. The CDR3 is made up of 14 amino acids. The CDR3 sequence: CASSMGGQNYEQYF. CDR3 bases: TGTGCCAGCAGTATGGGGGGACAAAACTACGAGCAGTACTTC.

The J gene is TRBJ2-1, the V gene TRBV29-1, with D possibly TRBD1 on 6 matching bases. The CDR3 has 12 amino acids. V was pared by 2 bases and J by 7 bases, with 9 bases between. From germline, CDR1 is SQVTM and CDR2 ANQGSEA. The CDR3 nucleotides are TGCAGCGTTGAACCCACAGGGAATGAGCAGTTCTTC. Translating gives CSVEPTGNEQFF.